This T cell receptor beta chain was sequenced for a study of T cell repertoires in cytomegalovirus infection. Across the whole study: Epitope selection comprised recently identified HLA-C-restricted CMV epitopes and well-studied HLA-B-restricted CMV epitopes. An indication of both CMV infection and matching HLA type came from public TCR beta signatures.

Via MiXCR, TCRdb re-called the reads, giving one row per CDR3 protein. The sample consists of hundreds of thousands of distinct CDR3 sequences, more than 25% of them appearing once. After removal of 5 bases from V and 6 bases from J, the junction contained 5 bases not matched to a gene. CDR3 length: 13 amino acids. CDR1 and CDR2 from the germline V gene are MDHEN and SYDVKM. Regarding this clonotype: Its antigen is currently unknown.

The rearrangement links TRBV28 to TRBJ2-7; 9 nucleotides agree with TRBD1. This sequence was found in a human donor in good health (CMV status not recorded). Some clones in this sample may be carry-over from other donors' samples. Sequenced here: cultured CD8+ T cells from PBMCs, sampled from culture after CMV antigen stimulation. Here the CDR3 reads CASSATGGPEQYV. CDR3 sequence (DNA): TGTGCCAGCAGTGCTACAGGGGGCCCCGAGCAGTACGTC.